This TCR beta chain was obtained from a study of T and B cells in COVID-19 patients. The overall study: Recovered patients mostly had mild to moderate COVID-19 managed as outpatients. Of roughly 22 active-infection patients, 12 were critically ill with mechanical ventilation or extracorporeal membrane oxygenation.

Each TRB amplification used roughly 230-550 ng of genomic DNA from blood. The CDR3 runs to 15 residues. The junction had 7 bases not matched to a gene; V was cut back by 4 bases and J by 2 bases. The germline CDR1 and CDR2 sequences are MGHRA and YSYEKL. TRB rearrangements were amplified by multiplex PCR with BIOMED2 TRB-A/B primers. Each CDR3 protein is one row after TCRdb ran MiXCR on the multiplex PCR reads. The sample yields around 8,000 distinct CDR3 sequences, 20% to 30% seen once. The sequenced material came from blood. This sequence joins TRBV4-1 and TRBJ2-5, with TRBD1 identical over 7 bases. The sequence came from a human donor with active COVID-19. The CDR3 sequence: CASSPPTGSQETQYF. Written as DNA, the CDR3 is TGCGCCAGCAGCCCCCCGACAGGGAGTCAAGAGACCCAGTACTTC.